This T cell receptor (beta chain) was sequenced in a study of blood T cell repertoires in COVID-19. Study-wide background: Samples of COVID-19 (acute and convalescent) were obtained from the United States, Italy and Spain. In each case, the material was cDNA or gDNA derived from T cells, B-cell-depleted T cells, or PBMCs.

Study processing details: Estimation of nucleated cell counts was performed using reference gene primer amplification. The table came from immunoSEQ multiplex PCR; TCRdb's copy has only in-frame clones and leaves some out. The DNA gave D and trimming, while V, J and clone size come from that table. The repertoire includes about 190,000 clones, roughly 80% of them detected once, and around 21% sits in the top ten. What was sequenced was peripheral blood. The sequence was collected from a human donor in a cohort sampled during active COVID-19.

CDR3 coding DNA: TGTGCCACCAGTGGGAGGGATGAGCAGTTCTTC. Translation: CATSGRDEQFF. The chain joins TRBV24-1 to TRBJ2-1, with D possibly matching TRBD2 (6 bases). The CDR3 sequence is 11 residues long. Per germline, CDR1 KGHDR and CDR2 SFDVKD. The germline V and J ends were trimmed by 5 bases and 8 bases, with 6 bases remaining between them.